Listed below are T cell receptor beta chains from one sample, sequenced in a study of blood T cells in healthy people across ages. MiXCR, applied by TCRdb to the 5' RACE reads, yields one record per CDR3 protein. The sample lists some 880,000 distinct CDR3 sequences; 35% to 40% were seen once. Sequenced input: blood. The receptors here all came from a man between 18 and 29 years old in good health. The CDR3 runs from the conserved cysteine through the conserved F or W. Each record gives: V gene, clone size, J gene, D gene, CDR3 protein, CDR3 DNA. A D gene is named only where the DNA matches it firmly. Size tells how often a clone was seen (once, few, many) or the class of an expanded clone, and some rows leave it out.

TRBV14,.,TRBJ2-7,TRBD1,CASSRPGQGYEQYF,TGTGCCAGCAGCCGACCGGGACAGGGCTACGAGCAGTACTTC
TRBV11-2,.,TRBJ2-2,.,CASSSPTANTGELFF,TGTGCCAGCAGCTCCCCGACAGCGAACACCGGGGAGCTGTTTTTT
TRBV6-2/TRBV6-3,once,TRBJ1-6,.,CASRRLNEGSPLHF,TGTGCCAGCCGGAGGTTAAACGAGGGTTCACCCCTCCACTTT
TRBV20-1,few,TRBJ2-7,.,CSARDGASGGGEQYF,TGCAGTGCTAGAGATGGGGCATCCGGCGGAGGCGAGCAGTACTTC
TRBV5-1,.,TRBJ2-1,.,CASSSSGLGGNEQFF,TGCGCCAGCAGCTCGTCAGGGTTGGGGGGCAATGAGCAGTTCTTC
TRBV7-9,.,TRBJ1-6,TRBD1,CASSSARGQGANSPPHF,TGTGCCAGCAGCTCAGCAAGGGGCCAGGGGGCTAATTCACCCCCCCACTTT
TRBV24-1,few,TRBJ2-1,TRBD1,CATSDFWDRGRGDEQFF,TGTGCCACCAGTGACTTTTGGGACAGGGGGCGAGGGGATGAGCAGTTCTTC
TRBV7-9,few,TRBJ1-5,.,CASSRQGVIQPQHF,TGTGCCAGCAGCCGGCAGGGCGTCATTCAGCCCCAGCATTTT
TRBV29-1,few,TRBJ1-4,.,CSVDPPVPPNEKLFF,TGCAGCGTTGACCCCCCCGTGCCCCCTAATGAAAAACTGTTTTTT
TRBV12-3/TRBV12-4,.,TRBJ2-3,TRBD2,CASRGAGVKKDAQYF,TGTGCCAGCAGAGGCGCGGGGGTAAAAAAAGATGCGCAGTATTTT
TRBV20-1,.,TRBJ2-5,TRBD2,CSASPSGAFNEQYF,TGCAGTGCTAGCCCCAGCGGGGCATTCAATGAGCAGTACTTC
TRBV3-1,.,TRBJ2-3,TRBD1,CAGSRDRRTDTQYF,TGTGCCGGCAGCCGGGACAGGCGAACAGATACGCAGTATTTT
TRBV5-1,many,TRBJ2-3,TRBD2,CASSLVAGEDTQYF,TGCGCCAGCAGCTTAGTAGCGGGGGAAGATACGCAGTATTTT
TRBV4-1,.,TRBJ2-7,.,CASSQVGVYEQYF,TGCGCCAGCAGCCAAGTGGGGGTCTACGAGCAGTACTTC
TRBV7-8,.,TRBJ2-1,TRBD1,CASSHLAGGGVNGQFF,TGTGCCAGCAGCCACCTCGCAGGGGGCGGTGTCAATGGGCAGTTCTTC
TRBV7-2,.,TRBJ2-3,.,CASSTNRVGSTDTQYF,TGTGCCAGCAGCACGAACAGGGTGGGGAGCACAGATACGCAGTATTTT
TRBV20-1,.,TRBJ1-1,.,CSAPHGTQNTEAFF,TGCAGTGCTCCGCACGGGACCCAAAACACTGAAGCTTTCTTT
TRBV29-1,few,TRBJ1-2,TRBD1,CSVDYAGTGNGYTF,TGCAGCGTTGACTACGCCGGGACAGGGAATGGCTACACCTTC
TRBV20-1,.,TRBJ2-5,TRBD1,CSARDPGTGANEQYF,TGCAGTGCTAGAGATCCAGGGACAGGTGCCAATGAGCAGTACTTC
TRBV11-2,many,TRBJ2-5,.,CASSDYVEGEETQYF,TGTGCCAGCAGCGATTATGTGGAGGGGGAAGAGACCCAGTACTTC
TRBV20-1,few,TRBJ1-5,TRBD1,CSATDRARSSNQPQHF,TGCAGTGCTACGGACAGGGCTCGAAGTAGCAATCAGCCCCAGCATTTT
TRBV6-2/TRBV6-3,few,TRBJ1-2,TRBD1,CASSQTGTGLDGYTF,TGTGCCAGCAGTCAGACCGGGACAGGACTTGATGGCTACACCTTC
TRBV6-2/TRBV6-3,few,TRBJ2-5,.,CASSYYPPRGRQETQYF,TGTGCCAGCAGTTACTACCCCCCGCGAGGGCGGCAAGAGACCCAGTACTTC
TRBV4-1,.,TRBJ1-5,.,CASSPLVRKEQPQHF,TGCGCCAGCAGCCCTTTGGTCCGGAAGGAGCAGCCCCAGCATTTT